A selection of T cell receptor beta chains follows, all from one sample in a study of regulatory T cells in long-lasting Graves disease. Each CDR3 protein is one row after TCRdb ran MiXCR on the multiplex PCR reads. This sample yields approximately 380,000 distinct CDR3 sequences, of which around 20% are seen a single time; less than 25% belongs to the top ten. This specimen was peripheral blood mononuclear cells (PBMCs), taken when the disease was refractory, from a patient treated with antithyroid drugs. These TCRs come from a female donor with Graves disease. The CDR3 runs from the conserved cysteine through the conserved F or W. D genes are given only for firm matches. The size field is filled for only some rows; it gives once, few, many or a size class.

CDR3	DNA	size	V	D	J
CASSYAYWTYEQYF	TGTGCCAGCAGTTACGCCTACTGGACCTACGAGCAGTACTTC	many	TRBV6-9	-	TRBJ2-7
CSARAGTEIQETQYF	TGCAGTGCTAGGGCCGGGACAGAGATACAAGAGACCCAGTACTTC	few	TRBV20-1	TRBD1	TRBJ2-5
CASSSTPWVAEAFF	TGTGCCAGTAGTTCCACCCCTTGGGTGGCTGAAGCTTTCTTT	few	TRBV19	-	TRBJ1-1
CSARGTTDTQYF	TGCAGTGCTAGAGGCACCACAGATACGCAGTATTTT	few	TRBV20-1	-	TRBJ2-3
CASSQGSGDPPFEQYF	TGTGCCAGCAGCCAAGGTAGCGGGGACCCTCCGTTCGAGCAGTACTTC	-	TRBV3-1	TRBD2	TRBJ2-7
CAISESDNMDTQYF	TGTGCCATCAGTGAGTCGGACAATATGGATACGCAGTATTTT	-	TRBV10-3	-	TRBJ2-3
CASSFGDSGNTIYF	TGTGCCAGCAGCTTCGGGGACAGCGGAAACACCATATATTTT	many	TRBV7-2	TRBD1	TRBJ1-3
CASSSQTGLYSGANVLTF	TGTGCCAGCAGTTCCCAGACAGGACTATACTCTGGGGCCAACGTCCTGACTTTC	many	TRBV6-2/TRBV6-3	-	TRBJ2-6
CASSGTGGPSYEQYF	TGTGCCAGCAGTGGGACGGGAGGGCCCTCCTACGAGCAGTACTTC	few	TRBV11-2	TRBD2	TRBJ2-7
CASSQDPGRAVTEAFF	TGTGCCAGCAGCCAAGATCCCGGGCGGGCGGTGACTGAAGCTTTCTTT	many	TRBV3-1	-	TRBJ1-1
CASSQGQGEGYEQYF	TGCGCCAGCAGCCAGGGACAGGGGGAAGGTTACGAGCAGTACTTC	-	TRBV4-1	TRBD1	TRBJ2-7
CASSLDSAGLYPYEQYF	TGTGCCAGCAGCTTAGATTCTGCCGGGCTCTACCCCTACGAGCAGTACTTC	few	TRBV7-9	-	TRBJ2-7
CASSLAGTSGSFTYNEQFF	TGTGCCAGCAGCTTAGCGGGGACTAGCGGGAGTTTCACCTACAATGAGCAGTTCTTC	-	TRBV11-2	TRBD2	TRBJ2-1
CASRRTGSTYEQYF	TGTGCCAGTAGACGGACAGGTTCTACCTACGAGCAGTACTTC	-	TRBV19	TRBD1	TRBJ2-7
CASRTGGITGELFF	TGTGCCAGCAGAACAGGCGGAATTACCGGGGAGCTGTTTTTT	many	TRBV28	-	TRBJ2-2
CASSFGTGWAFF	TGTGCCAGCAGTTTCGGGACAGGCTGGGCTTTCTTT	many	TRBV12-3/TRBV12-4	TRBD1	TRBJ1-1
CASSFPTMNTGELFF	TGTGCCAGCAGCTTCCCGACGATGAACACCGGGGAGCTGTTTTTT	-	TRBV5-6	-	TRBJ2-2
CAWRRGSEGSTEAFF	TGTGCCTGGAGGAGGGGCAGCGAGGGGTCCACTGAAGCTTTCTTT	-	TRBV30	-	TRBJ1-1
CSAKDRGGNQPQHF	TGCAGTGCTAAGGACAGGGGCGGCAATCAGCCCCAGCATTTT	few	TRBV20-1	TRBD1	TRBJ1-5
CASSPGYGYTF	TGTGCCAGCAGCCCGGGCTATGGCTACACCTTC	many	TRBV28	-	TRBJ1-2
CAISVRGAMDKAYEQYF	TGTGCCATCAGTGTTAGGGGGGCCATGGACAAGGCCTACGAGCAGTACTTC	-	TRBV10-3	-	TRBJ2-7
CASSHPKGGGHETQYF	TGCGCCAGCAGCCACCCGAAGGGGGGAGGGCACGAGACCCAGTACTTC	few	TRBV4-1	-	TRBJ2-5
CSATPGAGEKLFF	TGCAGTGCTACCCCAGGGGCGGGAGAAAAACTGTTTTTT	-	TRBV20-1	-	TRBJ1-4
CASSFGLAELSYEQYF	TGTGCCAGTAGTTTTGGACTAGCGGAACTCTCCTACGAGCAGTACTTC	-	TRBV19	TRBD2	TRBJ2-7
CASSSRGPFLAGEETQYF	TGTGCCAGCAGCTCGAGGGGGCCCTTCCTAGCGGGAGAAGAGACCCAGTACTTC	many	TRBV11-2	TRBD2	TRBJ2-5
CASRYRTNRMNTEAFF	TGTGCCAGCAGGTATCGGACGAATAGGATGAACACTGAAGCTTTCTTT	many	TRBV12-3/TRBV12-4	-	TRBJ1-1
CAISESGAGSAFF	TGTGCCATCAGTGAGTCCGGGGCAGGGAGCGCTTTCTTT	many	TRBV10-3	-	TRBJ1-1
CASSLEQPTDEQYF	TGTGCCAGCAGCTTAGAACAGCCTACTGACGAGCAGTACTTC	many	TRBV11-2	-	TRBJ2-7
CATGGGFANVLTF	TGTGCCACCGGCGGAGGCTTTGCCAACGTCCTGACTTTC	few	TRBV12-3/TRBV12-4	-	TRBJ2-6
CSAREPTGPNTEAFF	TGCAGTGCTAGGGAACCAACAGGGCCGAACACTGAAGCTTTCTTT	many	TRBV20-1	-	TRBJ1-1
CSARAQGNLDNSPLHF	TGCAGTGCTAGAGCACAGGGGAATCTCGATAATTCACCCCTCCACTTT	-	TRBV20-1	TRBD1	TRBJ1-6
CASSEEGLYYEQYF	TGTGCCAGCAGTGAAGAGGGACTATACTACGAGCAGTACTTC	few	TRBV6-1	TRBD2	TRBJ2-7
CASSPKGEADTQYF	TGTGCCAGCAGCCCTAAGGGGGAAGCAGATACGCAGTATTTT	-	TRBV7-9	-	TRBJ2-3
CATTGSGTTGNTIYF	TGTGCCACCACGGGGTCAGGAACAACTGGAAACACCATATATTTT	-	TRBV10-3	-	TRBJ1-3
CASSLAGEYTGELFF	TGCGCCAGCAGCTTGGCAGGGGAGTACACCGGGGAGCTGTTTTTT	-	TRBV5-1	-	TRBJ2-2
CASRPPRLAGGREELFF	TGTGCCAGCAGACCACCCCGGCTAGCGGGAGGGCGGGAGGAGCTGTTTTTT	-	TRBV7-2	TRBD2	TRBJ2-2